This is a list of T cell receptor beta chains from one sample in a study of cytomegalovirus exposure and HLA in healthy donors. Generated by immunoSEQ multiplex PCR, the TCRdb table keeps only in-frame clones and is missing some. The data contain around 150,000 clones, 70% to 85% of them singletons. Sequencing used PBMCs. All receptors come from a middle-aged man in good health and CMV-seronegative. Each CDR3 is given with its conserved first and last residue. A D gene is named only where the DNA matches it firmly. Clone size is given for some rows only: seen once, a few or many times, or a class if the clone is expanded.

v_gene	d_gene	abundance	j_gene	CDR3aa	CDR3nt
TRBV9	TRBD1	.	TRBJ2-3	CASSVVGQQDTQYF	TGTGCCAGCAGCGTAGTGGGACAGCAAGATACGCAGTATTTT
TRBV27	TRBD2	.	TRBJ2-1	CASSLGRGFAAFRNEQFF	TGTGCCAGCAGTTTAGGGAGGGGCTTTGCGGCTTTTAGAAATGAGCAGTTCTTC
TRBV19	.	once	TRBJ2-7	CASSPGLTYEQYF	TGTGCCAGTAGTCCGGGATTAACCTACGAGCAGTACTTC
TRBV6-1	TRBD2	.	TRBJ2-2	CASSEVPGGNTGELFF	TGTGCCAGCAGTGAAGTCCCGGGGGGGAACACCGGGGAGCTGTTTTTT
TRBV9	.	.	TRBJ2-2	CASRIGTLNTGELFF	TGTGCCAGCAGGATCGGGACTTTGAACACCGGGGAGCTGTTTTTT
TRBV30	.	.	TRBJ1-3	CAWSMRAGGNTIYF	TGTGCCTGGAGTATGCGGGCAGGTGGAAACACCATATATTTT
TRBV19	TRBD2	.	TRBJ2-7	CASSIRASGITPSYEQYF	TGTGCCAGTAGTATCCGGGCTAGCGGGATAACCCCCTCCTACGAGCAGTACTTC
TRBV28	TRBD2	few	TRBJ2-1	CASRQGREGEQFF	TGTGCCAGCAGACAGGGTCGGGAGGGTGAGCAGTTCTTC
TRBV18	TRBD2	.	TRBJ2-7	CASSPRTSGTYEQYF	TGTGCCAGCTCACCCAGGACTAGCGGGACCTACGAGCAGTACTTC
TRBV7-6	.	.	TRBJ2-5	CASSPRTVSVQETQYF	TGTGCCAGCAGCCCCCGGACAGTTTCAGTTCAAGAGACCCAGTACTTC
TRBV4-1	TRBD1	.	TRBJ1-4	CASSHPGQGDEKLFF	TGCGCCAGCAGCCATCCGGGACAGGGAGATGAAAAACTGTTTTTT
TRBV6-6	.	.	TRBJ2-7	CASTPESSTYEQYF	TGTGCCAGCACCCCCGAGAGTAGCACCTACGAGCAGTACTTC
TRBV9	TRBD1	once	TRBJ1-2	CASSVGTGYGYTF	TGTGCCAGCAGCGTCGGGACAGGGTATGGCTACACCTTC
TRBV18	.	.	TRBJ1-4	CASSPFGATNEKLFF	TGTGCCAGCTCACCTTTCGGGGCAACTAATGAAAAACTGTTTTTT
TRBV28	.	.	TRBJ1-5	CASSSAPGNQPQHF	TGTGCCAGCAGTTCCGCCCCAGGGAACCAGCCCCAGCATTTT
TRBV10-3	TRBD2	.	TRBJ2-3	CAISDITSGKGDTQYF	TGTGCCATCAGTGATATTACTAGCGGAAAAGGCGATACGCAGTATTTT
TRBV6-5	.	.	TRBJ2-1	CASSYSSGIQFF	TGTGCCAGCAGTTACTCGAGCGGTATTCAGTTCTTC
TRBV13	.	.	TRBJ1-1	CASSRGGRGTEAFF	TGTGCCAGCAGCCGCGGCGGTCGGGGGACTGAAGCTTTCTTT
TRBV5-1	TRBD2	once	TRBJ2-3	CASSSPLAGGLTDTQYF	TGCGCCAGCAGCTCCCCTCTAGCGGGAGGTTTGACAGATACGCAGTATTTT
TRBV7-9	TRBD2	.	TRBJ2-7	CASSLVSGTSYGDEQYF	TGTGCCAGCAGCTTAGTATCGGGGACTAGTTATGGCGACGAGCAGTACTTC
TRBV27	TRBD2	.	TRBJ2-7	CATGTSARQQYF	TGTGCCACCGGGACTAGCGCCCGTCAGCAGTACTTC
TRBV6-5	.	.	TRBJ2-7	CASSSPAGGIYEQYF	TGTGCCAGCAGTTCTCCAGCGGGCGGGATATACGAGCAGTACTTC
TRBV14	TRBD1	.	TRBJ2-5	CASSQAGTGTETQYF	TGTGCCAGCAGCCAAGCAGGGACAGGGACAGAGACCCAGTACTTC
TRBV7-9	.	.	TRBJ2-3	CASSGTSSPDTQYF	TGTGCCAGCAGCGGGACAAGCAGCCCAGATACGCAGTATTTT
TRBV7-8	.	few	TRBJ1-5	CASSSLNQPQHF	TGTGCCAGCAGCTCACTAAATCAGCCCCAGCATTTT
TRBV28	TRBD1	.	TRBJ2-6	CATLRRDRGSGANGLTF	TGTGCCACTCTGAGGAGGGACAGGGGCTCTGGGGCCAACGGCCTGACTTTC
TRBV7-9	TRBD1	few	TRBJ1-4	CASSLTGAGEKLFF	TGTGCCAGCAGCTTAACAGGGGCGGGAGAAAAACTGTTTTTT
TRBV11-3	TRBD1	once	TRBJ2-2	CASSPGTGANTGELFF	TGTGCCAGCAGCCCTGGGACAGGTGCGAACACCGGGGAGCTGTTTTTT
TRBV6-4	TRBD1	.	TRBJ2-2	CASSEGTGVNTGELFF	TGTGCCAGCAGTGAGGGGACAGGAGTAAACACCGGGGAGCTGTTTTTT
TRBV7-8	.	once	TRBJ2-7	CASSFPGLPYEQYF	TGTGCCAGCAGCTTCCCCGGACTCCCTTACGAGCAGTACTTC
TRBV28	TRBD1	.	TRBJ2-3	CAAEGQGDPDTQYF	TGTGCCGCCGAAGGACAGGGGGACCCAGATACGCAGTATTTT
TRBV18	.	.	TRBJ2-1	CASFPGSGTYNEQFF	TGTGCCAGCTTCCCGGGTTCCGGGACCTACAATGAGCAGTTCTTC
TRBV7-2	TRBD2	.	TRBJ2-7	CASSLTSGGSYEQYF	TGTGCCAGCAGCCTGACTAGCGGGGGATCCTACGAGCAGTACTTC
TRBV18	.	.	TRBJ1-5	CASSRQDNQPQHF	TGTGCCAGCTCACGACAGGACAATCAGCCCCAGCATTTT
TRBV15	.	.	TRBJ2-7	CATSRGGTSYEQYF	TGTGCCACCAGCAGAGGGGGGACTTCCTACGAGCAGTACTTC
TRBV5-1	TRBD1	.	TRBJ2-1	CASSGTEAYNEQFF	TGCGCCAGCAGTGGGACAGAAGCCTACAATGAGCAGTTCTTC
TRBV7-6	TRBD2	few	TRBJ2-1	CASSGGGTGTSGRSYNEQFF	TGTGCCAGCAGCGGTGGCGGCACCGGGACTAGCGGGCGCTCCTACAATGAGCAGTTCTTC